This TCR beta chain was retrieved from a study of blood T cell repertoires in COVID-19. Here immunoSEQ multiplex PCR was the method, and the copy in TCRdb shows in-frame clones only, minus some. Among 95,000 to 100,000 clones listed, 81% were seen once. The germline CDR1 and CDR2 sequences are MDHEN and SYDVKM. The CDR3 runs to 14 residues. The germline V and J ends were trimmed by 6 bases and 0 bases, with 11 bases remaining between them. The sequence derives from a woman over 75 with acute or convalescent COVID-19. The chain recombines TRBV28 with TRBJ1-1; D remains unclear. The specimen was peripheral blood. As DNA, the CDR3 is TGTGCCAGCAGCCTCGGGAGGCTGAACACTGAAGCTTTCTTT. It specifies CASSLGRLNTEAFF.